This TCR beta chain appears in the sequencing data of a study of beta chain features in type 1 diabetes. Study in general: Taken together, all samples contributed 107,917,701 examined sorted cells.

In regard to this clone: What it binds is not known.

Study-wide results and caveats: Shortening that was moderate but significant affected the TCRB CDR3s of Type 1 diabetes patients in all four CD4+ subsets. Possibly, sequencing cDNA over-represented cells that had high TCR expression levels.

Investigators reverse transcribed all isolated RNA, so they sequenced expressed TCRB transcripts. The data were produced by immunoSEQ multiplex PCR, yet TCRdb's version contains in-frame clones alone and is incomplete. The table includes over 700,000 clones, roughly a sixth detected once. Specimen: naive CD4+ T cells from blood. The TCR originated in a woman aged 18-29 years in good health.

The CDR3 sequence is CASGRASGELFF. The CDR3 nucleotides read TGTGCCAGCGGGAGGGCCTCCGGGGAGCTGTTTTTT. This sequence joins TRBV5-4 and TRBJ2-2; 7 bases map to TRBD2. J was trimmed by 6 bases and V by 7 bases; bases with no gene match: 3. Germline V lookup: CDR1 SGHNT, CDR2 YYREEE (reference sequence). This CDR3 spans 12 amino acids.